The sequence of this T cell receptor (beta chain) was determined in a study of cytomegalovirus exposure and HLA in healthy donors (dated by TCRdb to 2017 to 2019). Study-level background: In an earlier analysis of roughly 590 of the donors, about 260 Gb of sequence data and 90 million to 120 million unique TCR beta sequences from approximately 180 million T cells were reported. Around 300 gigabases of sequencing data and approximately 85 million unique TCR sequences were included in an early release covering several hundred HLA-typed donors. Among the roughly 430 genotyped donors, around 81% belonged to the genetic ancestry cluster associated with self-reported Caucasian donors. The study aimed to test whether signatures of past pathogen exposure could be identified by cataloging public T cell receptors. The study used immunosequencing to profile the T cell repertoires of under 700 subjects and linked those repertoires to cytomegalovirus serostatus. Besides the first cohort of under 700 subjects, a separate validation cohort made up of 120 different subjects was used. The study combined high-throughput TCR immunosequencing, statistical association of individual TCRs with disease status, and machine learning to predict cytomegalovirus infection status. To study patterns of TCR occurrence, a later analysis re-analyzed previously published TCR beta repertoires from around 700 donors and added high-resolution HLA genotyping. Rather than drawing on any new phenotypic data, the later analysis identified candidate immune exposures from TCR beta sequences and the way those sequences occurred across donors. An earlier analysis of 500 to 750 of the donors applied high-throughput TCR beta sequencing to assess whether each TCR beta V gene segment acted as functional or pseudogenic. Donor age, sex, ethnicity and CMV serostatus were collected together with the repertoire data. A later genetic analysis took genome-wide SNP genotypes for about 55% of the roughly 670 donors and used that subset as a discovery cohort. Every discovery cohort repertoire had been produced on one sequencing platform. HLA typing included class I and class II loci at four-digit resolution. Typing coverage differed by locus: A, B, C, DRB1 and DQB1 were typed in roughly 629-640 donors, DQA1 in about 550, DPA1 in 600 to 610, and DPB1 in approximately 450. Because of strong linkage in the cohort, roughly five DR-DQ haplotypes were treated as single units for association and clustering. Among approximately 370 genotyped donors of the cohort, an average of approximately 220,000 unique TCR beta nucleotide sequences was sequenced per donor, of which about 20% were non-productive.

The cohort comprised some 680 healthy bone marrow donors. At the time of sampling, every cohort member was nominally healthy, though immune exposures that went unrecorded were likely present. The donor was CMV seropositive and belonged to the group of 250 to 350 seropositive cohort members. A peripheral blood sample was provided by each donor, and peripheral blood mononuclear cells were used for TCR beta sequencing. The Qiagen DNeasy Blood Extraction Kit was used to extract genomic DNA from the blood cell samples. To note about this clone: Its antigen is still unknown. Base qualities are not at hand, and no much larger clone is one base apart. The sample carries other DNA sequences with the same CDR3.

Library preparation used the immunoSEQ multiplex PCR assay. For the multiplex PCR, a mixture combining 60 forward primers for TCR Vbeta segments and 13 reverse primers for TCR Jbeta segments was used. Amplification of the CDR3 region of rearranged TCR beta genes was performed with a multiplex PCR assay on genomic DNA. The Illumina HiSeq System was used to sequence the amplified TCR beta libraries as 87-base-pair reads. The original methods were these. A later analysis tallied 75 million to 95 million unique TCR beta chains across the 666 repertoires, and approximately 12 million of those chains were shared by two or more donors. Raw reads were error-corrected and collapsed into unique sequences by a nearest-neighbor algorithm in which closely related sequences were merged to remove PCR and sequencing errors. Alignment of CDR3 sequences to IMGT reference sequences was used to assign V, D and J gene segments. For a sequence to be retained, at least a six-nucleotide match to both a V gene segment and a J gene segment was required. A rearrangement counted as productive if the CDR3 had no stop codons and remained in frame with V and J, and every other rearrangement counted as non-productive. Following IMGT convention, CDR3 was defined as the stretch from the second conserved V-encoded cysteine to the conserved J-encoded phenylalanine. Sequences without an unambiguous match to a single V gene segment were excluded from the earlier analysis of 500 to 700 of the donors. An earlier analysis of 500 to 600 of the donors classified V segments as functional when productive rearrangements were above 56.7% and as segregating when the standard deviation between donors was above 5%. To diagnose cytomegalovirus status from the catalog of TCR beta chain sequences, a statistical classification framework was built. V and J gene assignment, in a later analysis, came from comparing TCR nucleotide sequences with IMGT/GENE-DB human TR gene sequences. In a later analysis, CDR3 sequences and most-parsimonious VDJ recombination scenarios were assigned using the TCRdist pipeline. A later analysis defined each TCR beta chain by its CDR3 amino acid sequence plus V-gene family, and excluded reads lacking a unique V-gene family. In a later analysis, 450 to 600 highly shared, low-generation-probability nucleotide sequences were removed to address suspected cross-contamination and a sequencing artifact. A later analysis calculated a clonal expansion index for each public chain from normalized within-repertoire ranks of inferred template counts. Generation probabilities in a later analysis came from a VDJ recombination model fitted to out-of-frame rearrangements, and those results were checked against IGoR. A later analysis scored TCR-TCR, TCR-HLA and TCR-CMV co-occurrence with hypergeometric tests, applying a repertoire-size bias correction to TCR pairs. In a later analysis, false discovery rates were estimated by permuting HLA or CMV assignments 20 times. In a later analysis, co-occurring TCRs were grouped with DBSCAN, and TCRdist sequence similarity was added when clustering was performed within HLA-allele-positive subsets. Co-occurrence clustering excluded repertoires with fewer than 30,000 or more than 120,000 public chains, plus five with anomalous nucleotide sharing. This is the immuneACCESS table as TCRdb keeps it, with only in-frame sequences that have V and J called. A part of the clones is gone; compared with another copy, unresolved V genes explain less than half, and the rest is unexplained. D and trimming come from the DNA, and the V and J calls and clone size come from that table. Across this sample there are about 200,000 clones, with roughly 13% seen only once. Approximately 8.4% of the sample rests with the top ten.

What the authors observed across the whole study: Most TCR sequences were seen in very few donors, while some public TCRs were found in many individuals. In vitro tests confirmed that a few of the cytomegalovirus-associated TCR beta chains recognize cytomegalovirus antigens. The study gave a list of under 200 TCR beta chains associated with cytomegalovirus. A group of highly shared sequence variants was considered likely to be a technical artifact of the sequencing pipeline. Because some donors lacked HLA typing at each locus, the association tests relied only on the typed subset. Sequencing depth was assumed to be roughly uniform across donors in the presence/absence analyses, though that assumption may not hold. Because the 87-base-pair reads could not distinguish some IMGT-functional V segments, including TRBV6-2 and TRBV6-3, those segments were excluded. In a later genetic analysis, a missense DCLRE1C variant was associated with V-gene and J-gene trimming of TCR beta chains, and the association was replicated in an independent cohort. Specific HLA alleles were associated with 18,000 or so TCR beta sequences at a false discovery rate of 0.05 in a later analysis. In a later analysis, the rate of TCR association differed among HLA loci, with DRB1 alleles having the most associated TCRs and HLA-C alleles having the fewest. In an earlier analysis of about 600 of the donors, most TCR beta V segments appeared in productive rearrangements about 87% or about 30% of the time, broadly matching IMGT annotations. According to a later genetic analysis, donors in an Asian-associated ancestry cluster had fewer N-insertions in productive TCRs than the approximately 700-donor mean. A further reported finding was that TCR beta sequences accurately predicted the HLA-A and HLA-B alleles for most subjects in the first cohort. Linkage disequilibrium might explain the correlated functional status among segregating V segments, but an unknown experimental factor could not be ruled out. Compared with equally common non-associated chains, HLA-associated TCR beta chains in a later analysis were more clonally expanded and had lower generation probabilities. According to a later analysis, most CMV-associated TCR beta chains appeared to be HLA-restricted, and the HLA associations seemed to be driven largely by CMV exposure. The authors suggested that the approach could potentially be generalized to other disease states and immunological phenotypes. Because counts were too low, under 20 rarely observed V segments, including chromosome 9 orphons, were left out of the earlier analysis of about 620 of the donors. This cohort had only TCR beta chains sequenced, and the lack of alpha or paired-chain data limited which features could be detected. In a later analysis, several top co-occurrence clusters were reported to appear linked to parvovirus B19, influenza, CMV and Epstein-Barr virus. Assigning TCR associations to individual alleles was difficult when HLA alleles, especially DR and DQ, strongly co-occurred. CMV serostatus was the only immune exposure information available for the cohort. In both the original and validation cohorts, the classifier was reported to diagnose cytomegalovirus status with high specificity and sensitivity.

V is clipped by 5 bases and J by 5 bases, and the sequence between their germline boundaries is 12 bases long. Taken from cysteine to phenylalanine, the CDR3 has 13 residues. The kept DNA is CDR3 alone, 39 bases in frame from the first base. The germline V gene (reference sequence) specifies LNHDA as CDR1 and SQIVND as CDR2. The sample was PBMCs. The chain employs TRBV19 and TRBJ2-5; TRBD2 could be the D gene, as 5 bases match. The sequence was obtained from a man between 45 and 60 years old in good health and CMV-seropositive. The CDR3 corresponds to CASSPGGRETQYF. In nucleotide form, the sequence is TGTGCCAGTAGTCCAGGAGGCCGGGAGACCCAGTACTTC. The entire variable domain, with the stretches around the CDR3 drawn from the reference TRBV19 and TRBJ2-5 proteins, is DGGITQSPKYLFRKEGQNVTLSCEQNLNHDAMYWYRQDPGQGLRLIYYSQIVNDFQKGDIAEGYSVSREKKESFPLTVTSAQKNPTAFYLCASSPGGRETQYFGPGTRLLVL.